This T cell receptor (beta chain) appears in the sequencing data of a study of post-analysis software for immune sequencing data. Study context: The study covered relapsing-remitting, secondary progressive and progressive-relapsing courses of multiple sclerosis.

The junction had 8 bases not matched to a gene; V was cut back by 0 bases and J by 3 bases. CDR1 SGHAT and CDR2 FQNNGV come from the germline V gene. This CDR3 contains 18 residues. Unique molecular identifiers featured in each of the TCR beta cDNA libraries. In TCRdb, the PCR reads were re-called with MiXCR into one record per CDR3 protein. The table records roughly 650,000 distinct CDR3 sequences, 55% to 60% of them present only once. On this clonotype: Antigen specificity is unknown.

Study-wide results and caveats: In patients, about five TRBV segments were more frequent than in controls, with TRBV5-6, TRBV5-1 and TRBV20-1 among them.

This chain connects TRBV11-2 to TRBJ2-7, with 13 bases identical to TRBD2. This clonotype was obtained from a girl aged 2-10 years with multiple sclerosis. Material for sequencing was blood. For the CDR3, the DNA is TGTGCCAGCAGCTTAGATTCCGGGACTAGCGGGATTGGCTACGAGCAGTACTTC. Protein sequence: CASSLDSGTSGIGYEQYF.